Many counts were recorded for the clone carrying this T cell receptor (beta chain). TCRdb analysed the 5' RACE reads with MiXCR anew, one entry per CDR3 protein. The data show 100,000 or so distinct CDR3 sequences, about 3.8% seen once. These data are taken from a study of neurological immune-mediated disorders. Overall study context: The 35 or so multiple sclerosis patients comprised around 30 relapsing-remitting and 3 secondary progressive cases.

PBMCs stored at -80 C, 2 million in total, were the source of the unsorted libraries. The sequence was obtained from a woman under 30 with multiple sclerosis. The material sequenced was PBMCs.

The CDR3: CASSDEQDNNYGYTF. In nucleotides, the CDR3 is TGTGCCAGCAGTGATGAACAGGATAATAACTATGGCTACACCTTC. The chain combines TRBV25-1 with TRBJ1-2; D possibly corresponds to TRBD1 (5 bases). This CDR3 contains 15 residues. Between the trimmed V and J ends, which lost 3 bases and 1 base, there was a span of 12 bases. Germline loops: CDR1 MGHDK, CDR2 SYGVNS.